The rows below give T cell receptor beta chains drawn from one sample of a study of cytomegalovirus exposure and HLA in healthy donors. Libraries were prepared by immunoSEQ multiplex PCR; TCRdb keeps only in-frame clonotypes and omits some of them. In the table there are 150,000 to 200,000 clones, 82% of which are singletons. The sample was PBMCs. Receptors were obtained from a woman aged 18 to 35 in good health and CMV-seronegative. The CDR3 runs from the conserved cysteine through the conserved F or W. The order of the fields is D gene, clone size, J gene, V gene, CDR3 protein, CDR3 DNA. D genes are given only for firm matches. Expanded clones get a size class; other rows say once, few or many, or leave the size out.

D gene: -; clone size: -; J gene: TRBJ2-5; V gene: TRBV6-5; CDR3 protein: CASSYARGRETQYF; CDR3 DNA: TGTGCCAGCAGTTACGCCAGGGGTAGAGAGACCCAGTACTTC
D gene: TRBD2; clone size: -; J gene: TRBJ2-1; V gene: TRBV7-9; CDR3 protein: CASSLREGQSEQFF; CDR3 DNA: TGTGCCAGCAGCTTACGGGAGGGCCAGAGTGAGCAGTTCTTC
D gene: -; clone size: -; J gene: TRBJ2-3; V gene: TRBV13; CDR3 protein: CASSRVYGVSDTQYF; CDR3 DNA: TGTGCCAGCAGCCGTGTCTACGGGGTTTCAGATACGCAGTATTTT
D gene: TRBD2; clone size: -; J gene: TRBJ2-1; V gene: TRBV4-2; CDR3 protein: CASSQDRWAGAHNEQFF; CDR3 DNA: TGTGCCAGCAGCCAAGATCGGTGGGCGGGAGCCCACAATGAGCAGTTCTTC
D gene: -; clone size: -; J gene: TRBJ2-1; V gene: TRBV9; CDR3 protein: CASSVDITPYNEQFF; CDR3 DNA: TGTGCCAGCAGCGTTGACATTACCCCCTACAATGAGCAGTTCTTC
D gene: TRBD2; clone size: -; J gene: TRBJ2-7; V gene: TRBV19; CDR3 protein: CASSAGLGPYEQYF; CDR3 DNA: TGTGCCAGTAGTGCGGGACTAGGACCCTACGAGCAGTACTTC
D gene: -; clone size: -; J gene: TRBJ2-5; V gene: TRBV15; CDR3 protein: CATSRVGGRETQYF; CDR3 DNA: TGTGCCACCAGCAGAGTAGGGGGAAGAGAGACCCAGTACTTC
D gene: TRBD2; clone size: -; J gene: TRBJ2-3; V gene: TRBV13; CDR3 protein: CASPGGSTDTQYF; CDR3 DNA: TGTGCCAGCCCCGGGGGGAGCACAGATACGCAGTATTTT
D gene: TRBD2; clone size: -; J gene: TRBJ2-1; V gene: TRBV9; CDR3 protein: CASSVVSGRAYMYNEQFF; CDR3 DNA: TGTGCCAGCAGCGTAGTGAGCGGGAGGGCCTATATGTACAATGAGCAGTTCTTC
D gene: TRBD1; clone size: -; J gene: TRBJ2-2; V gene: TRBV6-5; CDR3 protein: CASSYGDRRTGELFF; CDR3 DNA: TGTGCCAGCAGTTATGGGGACAGGAGGACCGGGGAGCTGTTTTTT
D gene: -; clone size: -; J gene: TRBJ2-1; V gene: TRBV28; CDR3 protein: CASSLLEARDEQFF; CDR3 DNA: TGTGCCAGCAGTTTGCTAGAGGCGAGGGATGAGCAGTTCTTC
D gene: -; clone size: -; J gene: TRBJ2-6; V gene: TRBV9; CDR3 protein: CASSPRVDSGANVLTF; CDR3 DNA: TGTGCCAGCAGCCCGAGGGTAGATTCTGGGGCCAACGTCCTGACTTTC
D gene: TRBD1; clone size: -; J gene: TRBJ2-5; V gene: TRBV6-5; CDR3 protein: CASSYSNRGLGETQYF; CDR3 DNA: TGTGCCAGCAGTTACTCAAATAGGGGGCTGGGAGAGACCCAGTACTTC
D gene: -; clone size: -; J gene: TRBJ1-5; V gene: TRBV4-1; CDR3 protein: CASSQEEGDSNQPQHF; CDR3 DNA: TGCGCCAGCAGCCAAGAGGAAGGGGATAGCAATCAGCCCCAGCATTTT
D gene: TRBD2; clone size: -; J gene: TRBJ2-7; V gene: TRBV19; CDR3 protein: CASSSRTSGGYEQYF; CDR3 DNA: TGTGCCAGTAGCTCCCGGACTAGCGGGGGATACGAGCAGTACTTC
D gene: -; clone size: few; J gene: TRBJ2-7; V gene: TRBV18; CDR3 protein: CASSPGERYEQYF; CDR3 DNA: TGTGCCAGCTCACCAGGCGAGCGCTACGAGCAGTACTTC
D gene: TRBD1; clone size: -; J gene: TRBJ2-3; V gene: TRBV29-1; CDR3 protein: CSVGRDRSTDTQYF; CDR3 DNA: TGCAGCGTTGGACGGGACAGGAGCACAGATACGCAGTATTTT
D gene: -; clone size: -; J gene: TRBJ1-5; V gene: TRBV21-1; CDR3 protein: CASRKEQCLRNQPQHF; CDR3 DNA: TGTGCCAGCAGAAAAGAACAATGCCTGCGGAATCAGCCCCAGCATTTT
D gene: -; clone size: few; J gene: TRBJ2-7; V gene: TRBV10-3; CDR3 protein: CAISEEEPHEQYF; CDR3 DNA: TGTGCCATCAGTGAGGAGGAACCCCACGAGCAGTACTTC
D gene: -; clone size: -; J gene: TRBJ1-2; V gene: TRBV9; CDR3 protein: CASSASRGGYTF; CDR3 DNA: TGTGCCAGCAGCGCCTCCAGGGGCGGCTACACCTTC
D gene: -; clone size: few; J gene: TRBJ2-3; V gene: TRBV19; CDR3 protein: CASSMDLASDTQYF; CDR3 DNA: TGTGCCAGTAGTATGGATCTAGCCTCAGATACGCAGTATTTT
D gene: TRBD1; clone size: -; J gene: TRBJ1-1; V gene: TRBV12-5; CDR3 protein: CASGLATGTGSTEAFF; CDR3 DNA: TGTGCTAGTGGTTTGGCTACCGGGACAGGGAGCACTGAAGCTTTCTTT